The sequence of this T cell receptor (beta chain) was determined in a study of T-cell memory formation after mild COVID-19. Whole-study findings and limits: Those CD4+ clones that contracted were mainly in CM and EM (CD8+ ones in EMRA).

With constant-segment primers, 5'RACE yielded cDNA libraries of TCR alpha and TCR beta that carried sample barcodes and UMIs. A single record per CDR3 protein comes from TCRdb applying MiXCR to the 5' RACE reads. The sample lists under 250,000 distinct CDR3 sequences, over 9.5% occurring once. Looked up from germline, CDR1 is SGHRS and CDR2 is YFSETQ. The length of the CDR3 is 15 residues. V gave up 4 bases and J gave up 0 bases, with 11 bases separating them. This clonotype occurred many times. Its antigen is undetermined. V and J are TRBV5-1 and TRBJ1-5; D is unresolved. The source material was PBMCs or a T cell subset sorted from them (not recorded which). The receptor comes from a young man who had mild COVID-19 (a few samples of this study predate the infection). Cell type and time point are not known. The CDR3 region is CASSQDGYSNQPQHF. The DNA for the CDR3 is TGCGCCAGCAGCCAGGACGGCTATAGCAATCAGCCCCAGCATTTT.